These T cell receptor beta chains were read from a single sample in a study of identical twins. TCRdb reprocessed the 5' RACE reads via MiXCR and lists one record per CDR3 protein. Of about 450,000 distinct CDR3 sequences listed, approximately 18% are singletons. Sequencing was carried out using naive T cells sorted from blood. The receptors shown here come from a man in his forties or fifties in good health. The CDR3 runs from the conserved cysteine through the conserved F or W. The order of the fields is J gene, V gene, CDR3 protein.

j_call: TRBJ2-3
v_call: TRBV30
cdr3_aa: CAWSALGSSTDTQYF

j_call: TRBJ2-5
v_call: TRBV7-2
cdr3_aa: CASSRKTQETQYF

j_call: TRBJ2-7
v_call: TRBV4-1
cdr3_aa: CASSQVPLSTYEQYF

j_call: TRBJ1-6
v_call: TRBV10-3
cdr3_aa: CAISESAVLSSYNSPLHF

j_call: TRBJ2-7
v_call: TRBV13
cdr3_aa: CASSRGTSGSHEQYF

j_call: TRBJ2-3
v_call: TRBV10-3
cdr3_aa: CAISQGLIGGTDTQYF

j_call: TRBJ1-2
v_call: TRBV29-1
cdr3_aa: CSVEAGLVNYGYTF

j_call: TRBJ1-5
v_call: TRBV30
cdr3_aa: CAWSVGTVNSNQPQHF

j_call: TRBJ1-4
v_call: TRBV7-2
cdr3_aa: CASSLGPMGTNEKLFF

j_call: TRBJ2-7
v_call: TRBV9
cdr3_aa: CASSPNFGSFPYEQYF

j_call: TRBJ2-3
v_call: TRBV15
cdr3_aa: CATSTRTGGTDTQYF

j_call: TRBJ2-2
v_call: TRBV5-1
cdr3_aa: CASSEGPRTGELFF

j_call: TRBJ2-4
v_call: TRBV15
cdr3_aa: CATSRVTGPKNIQYF

j_call: TRBJ2-4
v_call: TRBV30
cdr3_aa: CAWSALVRGIQYF

j_call: TRBJ2-3
v_call: TRBV29-1
cdr3_aa: CSVGSGAGATRTDTQYF

j_call: TRBJ2-1
v_call: TRBV5-1
cdr3_aa: CASSSSLNEQFF

j_call: TRBJ2-7
v_call: TRBV3-1
cdr3_aa: CASSRRPRSYEQYF

j_call: TRBJ1-4
v_call: TRBV5-1
cdr3_aa: CASSRANVVNEKLFF

j_call: TRBJ1-2
v_call: TRBV12-3/TRBV12-4
cdr3_aa: CASSRQGDYGYTF

j_call: TRBJ2-2
v_call: TRBV11-2
cdr3_aa: CASSASVLGTGELFF

j_call: TRBJ1-5
v_call: TRBV7-2
cdr3_aa: CASSLDAQVGGQPQHF

j_call: TRBJ1-1
v_call: TRBV20-1
cdr3_aa: CSTPRPGGMGTEAFF

j_call: TRBJ2-7
v_call: TRBV4-3
cdr3_aa: CASSSWTAGSYEQYF

j_call: TRBJ2-1
v_call: TRBV7-8
cdr3_aa: CASSLASRQGNEQFF

j_call: TRBJ2-1
v_call: TRBV28
cdr3_aa: CASRHTGLAGGPSSSYNEQFF

j_call: TRBJ2-2
v_call: TRBV11-2
cdr3_aa: CASSHRGANTGELFF

j_call: TRBJ2-3
v_call: TRBV30
cdr3_aa: CAWSGQGAADTQYF

j_call: TRBJ1-5
v_call: TRBV6-2/TRBV6-3
cdr3_aa: CASSYLGINQPQHF

j_call: TRBJ2-7
v_call: TRBV7-2
cdr3_aa: CASRFSGSGSYEQYF

j_call: TRBJ2-3
v_call: TRBV5-1
cdr3_aa: CASSLFGTGGTDTQYF

j_call: TRBJ2-7
v_call: TRBV7-9
cdr3_aa: CASSGNTGVSSYEQYF

j_call: TRBJ2-7
v_call: TRBV28
cdr3_aa: CASSFEESTYEQYF

j_call: TRBJ1-2
v_call: TRBV29-1
cdr3_aa: CSVTPFSQNYGYTF

j_call: TRBJ1-2
v_call: TRBV6-1
cdr3_aa: CASSDYPGTAYAYTF

j_call: TRBJ2-5
v_call: TRBV5-1
cdr3_aa: CASSFGLAGGQETQYF

j_call: TRBJ2-3
v_call: TRBV15
cdr3_aa: CATSRDIGVAGGFGTDTQYF

j_call: TRBJ2-3
v_call: TRBV9
cdr3_aa: CASSVAGAGITDTQYF

j_call: TRBJ2-1
v_call: TRBV19
cdr3_aa: CASSIEQGAYNEQFF

j_call: TRBJ1-2
v_call: TRBV12-3/TRBV12-4
cdr3_aa: CASSPGTGVISYGYTF

j_call: TRBJ2-3
v_call: TRBV5-1
cdr3_aa: CASSLDEDTQYF

j_call: TRBJ2-1
v_call: TRBV6-1
cdr3_aa: CASSTGTSGNFYNEQFF

j_call: TRBJ2-7
v_call: TRBV25-1
cdr3_aa: CASSRDTYYEQYF

j_call: TRBJ2-5
v_call: TRBV28
cdr3_aa: CASSSGLAETQYF

j_call: TRBJ1-3
v_call: TRBV5-1
cdr3_aa: CASSEGQGIGNTIYF

j_call: TRBJ2-4
v_call: TRBV10-2
cdr3_aa: CASSETGGPLIQYF

j_call: TRBJ2-1
v_call: TRBV21-1
cdr3_aa: CASSPDRHNEQFF

j_call: TRBJ2-2
v_call: TRBV7-8
cdr3_aa: CASSGGLSNTGELFF

j_call: TRBJ2-2
v_call: TRBV6-5
cdr3_aa: CASSYRVTGELFF

j_call: TRBJ2-7
v_call: TRBV12-3/TRBV12-4
cdr3_aa: CASRSTGIQQYF

j_call: TRBJ1-1
v_call: TRBV6-5
cdr3_aa: CASSSPRGRNTEAFF

j_call: TRBJ2-7
v_call: TRBV6-5
cdr3_aa: CASSYSFGPTTTRYEQYF

j_call: TRBJ1-1
v_call: TRBV12-3/TRBV12-4
cdr3_aa: CASTVSGDTEAFF